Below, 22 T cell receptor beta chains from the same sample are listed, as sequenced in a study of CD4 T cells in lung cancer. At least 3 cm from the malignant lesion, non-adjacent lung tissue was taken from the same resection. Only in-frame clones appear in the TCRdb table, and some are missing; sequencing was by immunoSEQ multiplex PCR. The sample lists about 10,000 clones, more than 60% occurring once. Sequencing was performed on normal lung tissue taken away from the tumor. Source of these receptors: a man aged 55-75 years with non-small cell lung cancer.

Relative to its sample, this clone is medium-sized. The CDR3 reads CASSLGSGGEQYV. For the CDR3, the DNA is TGTGCCAGCAGCTTGGGCTCGGGGGGCGAGCAGTACGTC. V gene TRBV5-4 combines with J gene TRBJ2-7; 7 bases fit TRBD2. The V gene end was trimmed by 0 bases and the J gene end by 6 bases; junction bases not matched to a gene: 3. The CDR3 has 13 amino acids. CDR1 and CDR2 (germline): SGHNT, YYREEE (reference sequence).

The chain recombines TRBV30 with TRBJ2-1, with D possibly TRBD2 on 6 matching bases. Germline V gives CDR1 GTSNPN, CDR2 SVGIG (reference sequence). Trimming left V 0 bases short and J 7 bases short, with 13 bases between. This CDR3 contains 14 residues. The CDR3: CAWSVGGVKNEQFF. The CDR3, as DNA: TGTGCCTGGAGTGTGGGCGGGGTAAAGAATGAGCAGTTCTTC.

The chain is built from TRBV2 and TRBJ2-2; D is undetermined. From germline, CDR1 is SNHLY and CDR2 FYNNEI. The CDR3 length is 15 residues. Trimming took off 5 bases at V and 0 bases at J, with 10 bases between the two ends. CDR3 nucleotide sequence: TGTGCCAGCAGTTATACTAACGCGAACACCGGGGAGCTGTTTTTT. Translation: CASSYTNANTGELFF. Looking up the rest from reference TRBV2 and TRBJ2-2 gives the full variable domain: EPEVTQTPSHQVTQMGQEVILRCVPISNHLYFYWYRQILGQKVEFLVSFYNNEISEKSEIFDDQFSVERPDGSNFTLKIRSTKLEDSAMYFCASSYTNANTGELFFGEGSRLTVL.

The CDR3 is CASSLPGTSGRGIQYF. The CDR3 DNA reads as TGTGCCAGCAGCTTGCCCGGGACTAGCGGGAGAGGCATTCAGTACTTC. The chain uses TRBV5-5 and TRBJ2-4; 14 nucleotides align to TRBD2. Germline V gene sequence: CDR1 SGHKS, CDR2 YYEKEE (reference sequence). The CDR3 is 16 amino acids. With V trimmed by 1 base and J by 9 bases, 6 bases remained unmatched.

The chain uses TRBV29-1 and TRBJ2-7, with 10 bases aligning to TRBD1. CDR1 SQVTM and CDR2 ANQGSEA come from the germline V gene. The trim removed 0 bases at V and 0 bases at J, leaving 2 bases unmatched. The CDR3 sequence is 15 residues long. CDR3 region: CSVEERDRGSYEQYF. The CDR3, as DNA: TGCAGCGTTGAAGAAAGGGACAGGGGCTCCTACGAGCAGTACTTC.

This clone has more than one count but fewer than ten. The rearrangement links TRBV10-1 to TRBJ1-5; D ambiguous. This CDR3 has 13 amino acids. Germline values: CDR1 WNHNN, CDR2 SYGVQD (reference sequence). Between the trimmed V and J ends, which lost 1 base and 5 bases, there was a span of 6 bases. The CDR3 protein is CASSEFGDQPQHF. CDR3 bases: TGCGCCAGCAGTGAGTTCGGGGATCAGCCCCAGCATTTT.

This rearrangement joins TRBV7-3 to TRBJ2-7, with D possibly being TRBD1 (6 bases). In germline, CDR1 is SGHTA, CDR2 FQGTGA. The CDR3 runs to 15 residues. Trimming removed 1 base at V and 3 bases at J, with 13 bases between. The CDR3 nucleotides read TGTGCCAGCAGCTTAATGCAGGGGCCCAGCTACGAGCAGTACTTC. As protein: CASSLMQGPSYEQYF. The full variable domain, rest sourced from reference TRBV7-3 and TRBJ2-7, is GAGVSQTPSNKVTEKGKYVELRCDPISGHTALYWYRQSLGQGPEFLIYFQGTGAADDSGLPNDRFFAVRPEGSVSTLKIQRTERGDSAVYLCASSLMQGPSYEQYFGPGTRLTVT.

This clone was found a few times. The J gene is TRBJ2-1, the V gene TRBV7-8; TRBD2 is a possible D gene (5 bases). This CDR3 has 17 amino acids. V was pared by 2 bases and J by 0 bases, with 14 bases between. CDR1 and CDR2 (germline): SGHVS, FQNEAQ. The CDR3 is CASSLTIERFSYNEQFF. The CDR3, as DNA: TGTGCCAGCAGCTTAACAATTGAGCGGTTCTCCTACAATGAGCAGTTCTTC.

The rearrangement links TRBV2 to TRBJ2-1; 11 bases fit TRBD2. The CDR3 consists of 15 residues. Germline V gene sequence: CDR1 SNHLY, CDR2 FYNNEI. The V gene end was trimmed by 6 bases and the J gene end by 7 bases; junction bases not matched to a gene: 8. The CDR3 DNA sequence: TGTGCCAGCAGGGGGGCCGGGACTAGCGGTAATGAGCAGTTCTTC. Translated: CASRGAGTSGNEQFF.

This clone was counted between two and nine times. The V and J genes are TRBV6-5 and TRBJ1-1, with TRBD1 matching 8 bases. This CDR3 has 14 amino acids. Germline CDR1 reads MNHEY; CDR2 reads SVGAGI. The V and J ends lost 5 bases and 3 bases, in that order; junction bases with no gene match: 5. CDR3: CASSSRGPDTEAFF. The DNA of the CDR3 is TGTGCCAGCAGTAGCAGGGGGCCGGACACTGAAGCTTTCTTT.

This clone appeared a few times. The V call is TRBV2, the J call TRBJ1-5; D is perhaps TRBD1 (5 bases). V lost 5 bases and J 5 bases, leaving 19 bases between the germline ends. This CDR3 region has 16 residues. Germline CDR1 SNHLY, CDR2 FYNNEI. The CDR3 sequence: CASSPRVTGGDQPQHF. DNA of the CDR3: TGTGCCAGCAGTCCAAGAGTGACGGGAGGGGATCAGCCCCAGCATTTT.

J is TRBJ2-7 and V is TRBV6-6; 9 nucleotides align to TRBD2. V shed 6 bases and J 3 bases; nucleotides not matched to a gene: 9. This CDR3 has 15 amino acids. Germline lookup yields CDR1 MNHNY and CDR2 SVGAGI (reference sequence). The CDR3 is CASSRTGTSNYEQYF. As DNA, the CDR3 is TGTGCCAGCAGCCGTACCGGGACTAGCAACTACGAGCAGTACTTC.

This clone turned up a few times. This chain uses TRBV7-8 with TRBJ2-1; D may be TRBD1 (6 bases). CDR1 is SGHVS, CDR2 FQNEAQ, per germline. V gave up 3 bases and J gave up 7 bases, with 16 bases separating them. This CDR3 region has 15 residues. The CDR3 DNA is TGTGCCAGCAGCTTCGGCCCAGGGGTTATAAATGAGCAGTTCTTC. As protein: CASSFGPGVINEQFF.

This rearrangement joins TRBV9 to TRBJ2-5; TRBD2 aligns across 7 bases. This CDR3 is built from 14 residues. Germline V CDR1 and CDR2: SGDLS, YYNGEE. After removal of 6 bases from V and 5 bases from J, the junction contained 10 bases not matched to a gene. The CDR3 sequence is CASNMGGPEETQYF. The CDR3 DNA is TGTGCCAGCAACATGGGAGGGCCCGAGGAGACCCAGTACTTC.

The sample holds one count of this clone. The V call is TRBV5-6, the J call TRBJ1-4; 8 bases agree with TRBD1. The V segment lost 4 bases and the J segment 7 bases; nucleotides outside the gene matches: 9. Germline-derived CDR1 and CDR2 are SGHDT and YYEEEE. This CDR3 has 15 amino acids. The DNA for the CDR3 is TGTGCCAGCAGCCCACGGACAGGGCGGGGTGAAAAACTGTTTTTT. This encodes CASSPRTGRGEKLFF.

The CDR3 is CASSKIGWQGGNQPQHF. The CDR3 nucleotides are TGTGCCAGCAGTAAGATAGGTTGGCAGGGCGGCAATCAGCCCCAGCATTTT. This chain links TRBV28 with TRBJ1-5, with D possibly being TRBD1 (5 bases). Germline CDR1 reads MDHEN; CDR2 reads SYDVKM. Trimming left V 5 bases short and J 2 bases short, with 19 bases between. This CDR3 contains 17 residues.

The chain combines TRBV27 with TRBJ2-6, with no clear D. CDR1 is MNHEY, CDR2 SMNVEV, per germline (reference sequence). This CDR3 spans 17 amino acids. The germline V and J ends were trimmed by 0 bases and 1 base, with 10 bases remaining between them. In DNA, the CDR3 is TGTGCCAGCAGTTTATCGTCCAGGCAATCTGGGGCCAACGTCCTGACTTTC. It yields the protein CASSLSSRQSGANVLTF. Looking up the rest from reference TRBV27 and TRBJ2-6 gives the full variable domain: EAQVTQNPRYLITVTGKKLTVTCSQNMNHEYMSWYRQDPGLGLRQIYYSMNVEVTDKGDVPEGYKVSRKEKRNFPLILESPSPNQTSLYFCASSLSSRQSGANVLTFGAGSRLTVL.

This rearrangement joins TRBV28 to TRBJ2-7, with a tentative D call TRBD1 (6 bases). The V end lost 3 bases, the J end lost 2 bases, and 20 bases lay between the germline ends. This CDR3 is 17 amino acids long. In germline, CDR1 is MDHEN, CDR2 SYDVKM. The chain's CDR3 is CASSLPRSRDTAYEQYF. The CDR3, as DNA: TGTGCCAGCAGTTTGCCTCGTAGTAGGGACACGGCCTACGAGCAGTACTTC.

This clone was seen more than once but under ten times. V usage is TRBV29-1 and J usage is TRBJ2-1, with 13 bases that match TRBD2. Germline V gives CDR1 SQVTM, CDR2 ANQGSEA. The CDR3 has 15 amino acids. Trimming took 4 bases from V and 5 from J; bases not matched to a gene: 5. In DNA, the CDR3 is TGCAGCGTTGCGGGGGGGACTAGCGGGGACAATGAGCAGTTCTTC. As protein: CSVAGGTSGDNEQFF.

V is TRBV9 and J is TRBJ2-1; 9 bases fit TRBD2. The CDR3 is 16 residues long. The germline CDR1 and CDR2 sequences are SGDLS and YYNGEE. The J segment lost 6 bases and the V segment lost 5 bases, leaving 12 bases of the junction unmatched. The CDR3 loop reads CASRRGAGGPFNEQFF. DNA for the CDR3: TGTGCCAGCAGGAGGGGGGCGGGAGGGCCGTTCAATGAGCAGTTCTTC. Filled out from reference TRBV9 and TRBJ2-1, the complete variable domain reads DSGVTQTPKHLITATGQRVTLRCSPRSGDLSVYWYQQSLDQGLQFLIQYYNGEERAKGNILERFSAQQFPDLHSELNLSSLELGDSALYFCASRRGAGGPFNEQFFGPGTRLTVL.

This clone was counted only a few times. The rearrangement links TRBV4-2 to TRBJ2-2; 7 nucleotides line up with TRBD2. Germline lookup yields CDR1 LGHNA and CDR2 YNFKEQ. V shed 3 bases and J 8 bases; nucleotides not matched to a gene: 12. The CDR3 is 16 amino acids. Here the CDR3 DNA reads TGTGCCAGCAGCCAGGGTCTAGCGGTCCGGGGAGGGGAGCTGTTTTTT. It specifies CASSQGLAVRGGELFF.

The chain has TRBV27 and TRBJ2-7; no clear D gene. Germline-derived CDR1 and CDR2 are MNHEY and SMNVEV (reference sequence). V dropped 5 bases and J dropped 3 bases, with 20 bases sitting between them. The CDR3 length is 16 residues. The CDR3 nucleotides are TGTGCCAGCAGTGACCCCTGGGCGATTGACGTCTACGAGCAGTACGTC. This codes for CASSDPWAIDVYEQYV.